This T cell receptor beta chain was sequenced in a study of blood T cell repertoires in COVID-19. Data came from immunoSEQ multiplex PCR; TCRdb stores just in-frame clones and leaves some out. The table shows about 170,000 clones, with about four fifths occurring only once. The TCR sequence derives from a woman older than 75 with acute or convalescent COVID-19. Specimen: peripheral blood.

The CDR3 coding sequence is TGTGCCAGTAGGCCTAGAGAGAGACAGAAACTACATGGCTACACCTTC. Protein sequence: CASRPRERQKLHGYTF. The chain carries TRBV19 and TRBJ1-2; maybe TRBD1 (5 bases). V was clipped by 6 bases and J by 6 bases, with 23 bases between them. The CDR3 is 16 residues long. Looked up from germline, CDR1 is LNHDA and CDR2 is SQIVND (reference sequence).